This note documents a single T cell receptor beta chain sequence. These data are taken from a study of blood T cell repertoires in COVID-19. Study as a whole: The origin of the acute and convalescent COVID-19 samples was the United States, Italy and Spain. PBMCs, B-cell-depleted T cells, or T cells were the source of the cDNA or gDNA that made up the material.

The method was immunoSEQ multiplex PCR; TCRdb's version includes in-frame clones alone and lacks a portion of them. This repertoire shows some 400,000 clones, around 90% found once; its top ten account for 6.5%. The material sequenced was peripheral blood. The TCR originated in a man between 18 and 29 years old with active or convalescent COVID-19.

CDR3 sequence: CAISGTENYGYTF. Here the CDR3 DNA reads TGTGCCATCAGCGGGACAGAAAACTATGGCTACACCTTC. The chain joins TRBV10-3 to TRBJ1-2; 7 nucleotides match TRBD1. From germline, CDR1 is ENHRY and CDR2 SYGVKD. This CDR3 has 13 residues. V gave up 6 bases and J gave up 2 bases; unmatched junction bases: 3.